This TCR beta chain appears in the sequencing data of a study of shared clonotypes between healthy human individuals. Naive-designated CD8 cells lacked CD45RO, were positively enriched for CCR7, and omitted terminally differentiated effector memory CD45RA+ cells. Assay: immunoSEQ multiplex PCR; the TCRdb copy retains only in-frame clones and omits some. The sample contains under 2,000,000 clones, approximately 94% of which appear only once. The CDR3 has 16 amino acids. In germline, CDR1 is MGHRA, CDR2 YSYEKL. V was clipped by 2 bases and J by 1 base, with 12 bases between them. The chain uses TRBV4-1 and TRBJ1-3; D possibly corresponds to TRBD1 (6 bases). The TCR comes from a man aged 18 to 29 in good health. The sample taken for sequencing was naive CD8+ T cells sorted from blood. The CDR3 is CASSQIRGGSGNTIYF. DNA of the CDR3: TGCGCCAGCAGCCAAATAAGAGGGGGTTCTGGAAACACCATATATTTT.